The T cell receptor beta chain described here comes from a study of PD-L1 blockade in urothelial cancer. Study context: The study recovered a median of roughly 140,000 T cells per blood sample. Findings of the study overall: Those with durable benefit had larger increases in tumor-associated blood clones at 3 weeks. A pretreatment blood TCR clonality that fell below the median predicted better progression-free and overall survival.

As for this clone: Its specificity is not known.

V lost 3 bases to trimming and J lost 3 bases; unmatched junction nucleotides: 7. Germline CDR1 MDHEN, CDR2 SYDVKM. The CDR3 is made up of 15 amino acids. Between 1 and 8 samples per patient were obtained, pretreatment and on-treatment. The assay was immunoSEQ multiplex PCR, and TCRdb's table has in-frame clones only and misses some. The sample has about 52,000 clones, approximately 80% seen once. The rearrangement links TRBV28 to TRBJ2-7; 8 bases agree with TRBD1. The material sequenced was PBMCs, taken around atezolizumab (anti-PD-L1) treatment. The sequence derives from a man aged 40-55 years with urothelial cancer. The CDR3 DNA is TGTGCCAGCAGTTTGGAGGTACAGGGGGACTACGAGCAGTACTTC. It codes for CASSLEVQGDYEQYF.